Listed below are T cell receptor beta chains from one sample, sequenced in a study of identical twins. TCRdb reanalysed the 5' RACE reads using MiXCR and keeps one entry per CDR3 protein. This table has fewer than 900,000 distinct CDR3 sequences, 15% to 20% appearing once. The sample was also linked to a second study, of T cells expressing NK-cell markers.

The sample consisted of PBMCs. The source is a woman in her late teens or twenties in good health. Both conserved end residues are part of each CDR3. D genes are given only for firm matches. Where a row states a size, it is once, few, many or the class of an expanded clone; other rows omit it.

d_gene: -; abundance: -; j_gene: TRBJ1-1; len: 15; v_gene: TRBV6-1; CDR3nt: TGTGCCAGCAGCCCCGGGACACTGGGTATCGCTGAAGCTTTCTTT; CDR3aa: CASSPGTLGIAEAFF
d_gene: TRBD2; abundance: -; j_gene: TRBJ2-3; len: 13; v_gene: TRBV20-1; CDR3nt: TGCAGTGCTACGCGGGGGGGCCGAGTTACGCAGTATTTT; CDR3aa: CSATRGGRVTQYF
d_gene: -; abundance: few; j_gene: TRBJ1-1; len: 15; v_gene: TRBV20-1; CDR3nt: TGCAGTGCAGGACCGGGACATTGGACGAACACTGAAGCTTTCTTT; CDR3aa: CSAGPGHWTNTEAFF
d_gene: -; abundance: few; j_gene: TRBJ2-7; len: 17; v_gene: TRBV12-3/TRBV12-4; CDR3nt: TGTGCCAGCAGCCCCACCGGGGGCGAATATAGGTCCTACGAGCAGTACTTC; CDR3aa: CASSPTGGEYRSYEQYF
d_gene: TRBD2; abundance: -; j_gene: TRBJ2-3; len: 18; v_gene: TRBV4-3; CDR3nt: TGCGCCAGCAGCCAAGTACGGACTAGCGGGACAGGGGCAGATACGCAGTATTTT; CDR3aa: CASSQVRTSGTGADTQYF
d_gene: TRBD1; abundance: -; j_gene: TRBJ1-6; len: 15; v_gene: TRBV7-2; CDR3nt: TGTGCCAGCAGGCCGGACAGGGCATGGAGTTCACCCCTCCACTTT; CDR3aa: CASRPDRAWSSPLHF
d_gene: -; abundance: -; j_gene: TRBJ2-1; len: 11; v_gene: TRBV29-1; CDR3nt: TGCAGCGCTAACTCCTACAATGAGCAGTTCTTC; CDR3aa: CSANSYNEQFF
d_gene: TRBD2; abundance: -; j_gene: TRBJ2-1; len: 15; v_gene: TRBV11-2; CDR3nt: TGTGCCAGCAGCTTAGCGCTAGCGGGGATCAATGAGCAGTTCTTC; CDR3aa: CASSLALAGINEQFF
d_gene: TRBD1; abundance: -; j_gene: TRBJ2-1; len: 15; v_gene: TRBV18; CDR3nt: TGTGCCAGCTCGCTAATGGGACAGTCCTACAATGAGCAGTTCTTC; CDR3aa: CASSLMGQSYNEQFF
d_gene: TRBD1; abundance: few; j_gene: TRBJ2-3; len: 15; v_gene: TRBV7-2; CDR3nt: TGTGCCAGCAGCTTGGACAGGGATAGCACAGATACGCAGTATTTT; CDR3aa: CASSLDRDSTDTQYF
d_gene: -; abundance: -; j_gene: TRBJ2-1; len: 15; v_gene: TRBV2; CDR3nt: TGTGCCAGCCCGGCGGTGGCTAGCGTCTACAATGAGCAGTTCTTC; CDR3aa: CASPAVASVYNEQFF
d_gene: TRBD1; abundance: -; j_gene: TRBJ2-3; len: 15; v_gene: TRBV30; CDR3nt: TGTGCCTGGAGCCAACATAGGGGGCGTACAGATACGCAGTATTTT; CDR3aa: CAWSQHRGRTDTQYF
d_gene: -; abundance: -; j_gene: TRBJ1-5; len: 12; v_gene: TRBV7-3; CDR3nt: TGTGCCAGCAGCCAATTTGATCAGCCCCAGCATTTT; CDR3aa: CASSQFDQPQHF
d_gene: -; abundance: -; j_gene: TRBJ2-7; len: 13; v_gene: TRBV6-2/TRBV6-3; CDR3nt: TGTGCCAGCTATCCCGGCTTTCCCTACGAGCAGTACTTC; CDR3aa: CASYPGFPYEQYF
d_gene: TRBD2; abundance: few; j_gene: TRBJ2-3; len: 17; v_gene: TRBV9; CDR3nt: TGTGCCAGCAGCCCGACCCTAGCGGGAGAGACTTCAGATACGCAGTATTTT; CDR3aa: CASSPTLAGETSDTQYF
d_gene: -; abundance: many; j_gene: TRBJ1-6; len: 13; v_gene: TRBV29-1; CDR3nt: TGCAGCGTAAAACGTGAGGGAAATTCACCCCTCCACTTT; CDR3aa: CSVKREGNSPLHF
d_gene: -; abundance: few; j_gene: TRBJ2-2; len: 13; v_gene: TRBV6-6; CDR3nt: TGTGCCAGTTACAGGGAGAACACCGGGGAGCTGTTTTTT; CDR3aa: CASYRENTGELFF
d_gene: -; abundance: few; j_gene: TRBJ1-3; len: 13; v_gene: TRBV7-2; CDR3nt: TGTGCCAGCAGCCTCCACCGAGGAAACACCATATATTTT; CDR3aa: CASSLHRGNTIYF
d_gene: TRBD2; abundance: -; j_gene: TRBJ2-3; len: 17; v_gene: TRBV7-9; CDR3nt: TGTGCCAGCAGCGCACTAGCGGGAGGGATCAGCACAGATACGCAGTATTTT; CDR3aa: CASSALAGGISTDTQYF
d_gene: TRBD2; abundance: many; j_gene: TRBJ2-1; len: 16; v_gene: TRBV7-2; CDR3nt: TGTGCCAGCAGCTTAGTCACTAGCGGGATTTACAATGAGCAGTTCTTC; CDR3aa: CASSLVTSGIYNEQFF
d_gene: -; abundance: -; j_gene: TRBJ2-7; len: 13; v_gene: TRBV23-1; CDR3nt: TGCGCCAGCAGTCCCGAAGACAGACCCCGTGGAGACTTC; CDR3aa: CASSPEDRPRGDF
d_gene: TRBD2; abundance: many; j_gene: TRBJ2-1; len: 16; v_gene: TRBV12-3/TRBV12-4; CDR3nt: TGTGCCAGCAGTTCCCCGGGACTAGCGTACTACAATGAGCAGTTCTTC; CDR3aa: CASSSPGLAYYNEQFF
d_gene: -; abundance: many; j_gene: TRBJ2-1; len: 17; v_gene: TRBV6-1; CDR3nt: TGTGCCAGCAGTCCCACCTCCCTGGCGGGATGGGGCAATGAGCAGTTCTTC; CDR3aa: CASSPTSLAGWGNEQFF
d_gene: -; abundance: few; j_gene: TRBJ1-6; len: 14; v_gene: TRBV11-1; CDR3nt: TGTGCCAGCAGCCGCGACAAGTTGAGTTCACCCCTCCACTTT; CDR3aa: CASSRDKLSSPLHF
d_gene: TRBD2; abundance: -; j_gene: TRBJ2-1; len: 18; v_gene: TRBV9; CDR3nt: TGTGCCAGCAGCGTAGGACTAGCGGGGGGAAGCTCCTACAATGAGCAGTTCTTC; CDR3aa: CASSVGLAGGSSYNEQFF
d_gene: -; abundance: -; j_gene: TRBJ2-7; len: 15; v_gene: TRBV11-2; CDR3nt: TGTGCCAGCTCCGGGGGCAGGACTTACTCCTACGAGCAGTACTTC; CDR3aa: CASSGGRTYSYEQYF
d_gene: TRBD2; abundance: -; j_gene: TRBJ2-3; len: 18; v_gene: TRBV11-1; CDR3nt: TGTGCCAGCAGCCTCACCCCTAGCGGGGGGGTCGGCACAGATACGCAGTATTTT; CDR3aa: CASSLTPSGGVGTDTQYF
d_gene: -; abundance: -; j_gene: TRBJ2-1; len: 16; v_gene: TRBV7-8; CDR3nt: TGTGCCAGCAGCTTAATTCCGGGCTTGGGCACGAATGAGCAGTTCTTC; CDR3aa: CASSLIPGLGTNEQFF
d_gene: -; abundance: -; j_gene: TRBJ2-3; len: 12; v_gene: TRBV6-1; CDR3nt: TGTGCCAGCACCGGGGACCCAGATACGCAGTATTTT; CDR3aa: CASTGDPDTQYF
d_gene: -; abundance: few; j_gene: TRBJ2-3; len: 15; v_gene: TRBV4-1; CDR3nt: TGCGCCAGCAGCCAACCGGGACCGCGCACAGATACGCAGTATTTT; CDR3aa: CASSQPGPRTDTQYF
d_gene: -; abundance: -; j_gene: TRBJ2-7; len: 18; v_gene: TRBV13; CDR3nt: TGTGCCAGCAGCTTTTCAGGACAGCAAATATACAGCTCCTACGAGCAGTACTTC; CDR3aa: CASSFSGQQIYSSYEQYF
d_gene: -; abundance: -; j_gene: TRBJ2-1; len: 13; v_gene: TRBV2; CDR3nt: TGTGCCAGCAGTGAAGGCGTGTCCACGAAGGGATTCTTC; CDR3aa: CASSEGVSTKGFF
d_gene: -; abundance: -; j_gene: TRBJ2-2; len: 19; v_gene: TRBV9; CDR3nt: TGTGCCAGCAGCGTAGGTTTAAGAGGGGCGGGGACGTCCACCGGGGAGCTGTTTTTT; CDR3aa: CASSVGLRGAGTSTGELFF
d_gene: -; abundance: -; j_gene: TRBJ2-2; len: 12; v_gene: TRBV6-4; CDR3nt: TGTGCCAGCAGTGACTACAGCGGGGAGCTGTTTTTT; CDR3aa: CASSDYSGELFF
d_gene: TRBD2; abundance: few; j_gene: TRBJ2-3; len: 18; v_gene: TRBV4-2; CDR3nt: TGTGCCAGCAGCCAAGATACCCTAGCGGGGGGATACACAGATACGCAGTATTTT; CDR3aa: CASSQDTLAGGYTDTQYF
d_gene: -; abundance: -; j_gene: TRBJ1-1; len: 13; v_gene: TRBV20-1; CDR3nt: TGCAGTGCTATGGCGCAGCCGAACACTGAAGCTTTCTTT; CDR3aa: CSAMAQPNTEAFF